This passage covers 18 T cell receptor beta chains from one sample sequenced in a study of blood T cell repertoires in COVID-19. Measured with immunoSEQ multiplex PCR; TCRdb has only the in-frame clones, and not every one. The data show about 33,000 clones, roughly 85% seen once. The sample taken for sequencing was peripheral blood. The receptors derive from a man aged 60-69 years with active COVID-19.

The chain joins TRBV5-1 to TRBJ2-1; TRBD2 agrees at 15 bases. This CDR3 contains 16 residues. Trimming took 4 bases from V and 9 from J; bases not matched to a gene: 8. Germline lookup yields CDR1 SGHRS and CDR2 YFSETQ. For the CDR3, the DNA is TGCGCCAGCAGCGCTGGACTAGCGGGAGGGCCGGGTGAGCAGTTCTTC. This codes for CASSAGLAGGPGEQFF.

This chain connects TRBV7-2 to TRBJ2-3; D is perhaps TRBD1 (5 bases). Germline CDR1 reads SGHTA; CDR2 reads FQGNSA. Trimming pared 5 bases from V and 3 bases from J, leaving 12 bases between. This CDR3 spans 14 amino acids. DNA of the CDR3: TGTGCCAGCAGCCTCGGGCGGACAACAGATACGCAGTATTTT. The encoded protein is CASSLGRTTDTQYF.

The chain couples TRBV18 to TRBJ1-1; no reliable D call. CDR1 and CDR2 from the germline V gene are KGHSH and LQKENI. The CDR3 sequence is 15 residues long. Trimming removed 4 bases at V and 7 bases at J, with 19 bases between. The CDR3 coding sequence is TGTGCCAGCTCACAGAGGATCACTGCCCCTCTTGAAGCTTTCTTT. As protein: CASSQRITAPLEAFF.

The rearrangement joins TRBV2 to TRBJ2-3; tentative D call: TRBD2 (5 bases). Germline V CDR1 and CDR2: SNHLY, FYNNEI. V lost 6 bases, J lost 2 bases, and 12 bases lay in between. The CDR3 consists of 14 residues. The CDR3 sequence is CASRTERDTDTQYF. In nucleotides, the CDR3 is TGTGCCAGCAGGACGGAACGGGACACAGATACGCAGTATTTT.

This chain uses TRBV29-1 with TRBJ2-3; the D gene is possibly TRBD1 (6 bases). This CDR3 spans 13 amino acids. The germline CDR1 and CDR2 sequences are SQVTM and ANQGSEA. V lost 1 base to trimming and J lost 1 base, with 6 bases between them. The CDR3 nucleotides read TGCAGCGTTGAAGGACAGGGCACAGATACGCAGTATTTT. This codes for CSVEGQGTDTQYF.

The chain combines TRBV3-1 (or the pseudogene TRBV3-2) with TRBJ1-2; 9 positions agree with TRBD1. J gave up 8 bases and V 3 bases, and 7 bases lay outside the gene matches. CDR1 is LGHDT and CDR2 is YNNKEL in the germline V gene (reference sequence). The CDR3 length is 14 residues. The CDR3 DNA reads TGTGCCAGCAGCCAGGACAGGGGCGCCAGGGGCTACACCTTC. Protein: CASSQDRGARGYTF.

The rearrangement links TRBV5-6 to TRBJ2-7; TRBD2 aligns across 9 bases. CDR1 SGHDT and CDR2 YYEEEE come from the germline V gene. V was pared by 2 bases and J by 5 bases, with 8 bases of the junction left unmatched. This CDR3 is built from 15 residues. The CDR3 here is CASSFSGSIVHEQYF. The CDR3 DNA reads TGTGCCAGCAGCTTTAGCGGGAGTATCGTTCACGAGCAGTACTTC.

The chain employs TRBV3-1 (or the pseudogene TRBV3-2) and TRBJ2-1; TRBD2 is a possible D gene (5 bases). Germline V gives CDR1 LGHDT, CDR2 YNNKEL (reference sequence). This CDR3 comprises 17 residues. Trimming took off 6 bases at V and 4 bases at J, with 22 bases between the two ends. The CDR3 DNA reads TGTGCCAGCAGGGGAGCGGCAGCTGAGAAAGTTTACAATGAGCAGTTCTTC. Protein product: CASRGAAAEKVYNEQFF.

This sequence joins TRBV5-1 and TRBJ2-2; 9 bases are shared with TRBD2. The CDR3 length is 15 residues. J lost 5 bases, V lost 4 bases, and 6 bases had no gene match. Germline CDR1 reads SGHRS; CDR2 reads YFSETQ. CDR3 nucleotides: TGCGCCAGCAGCACCATGGCGGGAGGGACCGGGGAGCTGTTTTTT. This translates into CASSTMAGGTGELFF.

J is TRBJ2-1 and V is TRBV6-6; maybe TRBD2 (6 bases). The CDR3 has 16 amino acids. Germline CDR1 reads MNHNY; CDR2 reads SVGAGI (reference sequence). The V end lost 3 bases, the J end lost 3 bases, and 15 bases lay between the germline ends. The CDR3, as DNA: TGTGCCAGCAGTTATCCGGACTACTACGTCTACAATGAGCAGTTCTTC. Its protein is CASSYPDYYVYNEQFF.

The rearrangement joins TRBV15 to TRBJ2-1; 9 bases map to TRBD1. Unmatched junction bases numbered 6, after V lost 3 bases and J lost 6 bases. Germline-derived CDR1 and CDR2 are LNHNV and YYDKDF (reference sequence). The CDR3 consists of 15 residues. This CDR3 is CATSRGQGSSNEQFF. The CDR3 DNA reads TGTGCCACCAGCAGGGGACAGGGCAGTTCCAATGAGCAGTTCTTC.

J is TRBJ2-1 and V is TRBV7-9, with TRBD2 matching 7 bases. Germline CDR1 reads SEHNR; CDR2 reads FQNEAQ (reference sequence). This CDR3 spans 17 amino acids. J gave up 0 bases and V 1 base, and 6 bases lay outside the gene matches. CDR3 sequence: CASSLVGRGSSYNEQFF. The CDR3 coding sequence is TGTGCCAGCAGCTTAGTAGGGCGCGGGAGCTCCTACAATGAGCAGTTCTTC.

This rearrangement joins TRBV15 to TRBJ2-5, with 7 nucleotides matching TRBD2. V was clipped by 0 bases and J by 5 bases; unmatched bases: 6. Germline CDR1 is LNHNV and CDR2 is YYDKDF (reference sequence). This CDR3 has 15 residues. The DNA for the CDR3 is TGTGCCACCAGCAGAGATAGGAGCGGGACGGAGACCCAGTACTTC. The encoded protein is CATSRDRSGTETQYF.

V usage is TRBV28 and J usage is TRBJ2-3; D possibly corresponds to TRBD2 (6 bases). CDR1 and CDR2 (germline): MDHEN, SYDVKM. V shed 10 bases and J shed 3 bases, with 20 bases lying between them. This CDR3 is built from 15 residues. DNA of the CDR3: TGTGCCACTACCGCCGCGGAGGGAAGGACAGATACGCAGTATTTT. This sequence encodes CATTAAEGRTDTQYF.

This chain uses TRBV15 with TRBJ2-7, with TRBD2 matching 10 bases. CDR1 is LNHNV and CDR2 is YYDKDF in the germline V gene (reference sequence). The CDR3 runs 16 residues. Unmatched junction bases numbered 8, after V lost 1 base and J lost 5 bases. CDR3 sequence (DNA): TGTGCCACCAGCAGAGGGCTTAGGCTAGCGGGAGACGAGCAGTACTTC. Protein: CATSRGLRLAGDEQYF. Full variable domain (rest looked up from reference TRBV15 and TRBJ2-7): DAMVIQNPRYQVTQFGKPVTLSCSQTLNHNVMYWYQQKSSQAPKLLFHYYDKDFNNEADTPDNFQSRRPNTSFCFLDIRSPGLGDTAMYLCATSRGLRLAGDEQYFGPGTRLTVT.

This clone appeared a few times. J is TRBJ2-7 and V is TRBV19, with TRBD2 matching 10 bases. V was pared by 3 bases and J by 2 bases, with 7 bases of the junction left unmatched. Germline V gene lookup returns CDR1 LNHDA and CDR2 SQIVND (reference sequence). This CDR3 is 16 amino acids long. CDR3: CASSMSASGGTYEQYV. CDR3 DNA sequence: TGTGCCAGTAGTATGTCAGCTAGCGGGGGCACCTACGAGCAGTACGTC.

The chain uses TRBV19 and TRBJ2-5, with 8 bases that match TRBD2. Germline assignment: CDR1 LNHDA and CDR2 SQIVND (reference sequence). The CDR3 spans 13 residues. The V gene end was trimmed by 3 bases and the J gene end by 5 bases; junction bases not matched to a gene: 2. The CDR3 sequence is CASSIGGVETQYF. CDR3 coding DNA: TGTGCCAGTAGTATCGGGGGGGTGGAGACCCAGTACTTC. The full variable domain, completed using reference TRBV19 and TRBJ2-5, is DGGITQSPKYLFRKEGQNVTLSCEQNLNHDAMYWYRQDPGQGLRLIYYSQIVNDFQKGDIAEGYSVSREKKESFPLTVTSAQKNPTAFYLCASSIGGVETQYFGPGTRLLVL.

The V call is TRBV6-1, the J call TRBJ1-1; D perhaps matches TRBD1 (5 bases). The germline V gene has CDR1 MNHNS and CDR2 SASEGT. V lost 3 bases and J 5 bases, leaving 16 bases between the germline ends. There are 15 residues in the CDR3. The CDR3 bases are TGTGCCAGCAGTGAGAATTCTGTCAGGGCAACTGAAGCTTTCTTT. This gives the protein CASSENSVRATEAFF.